Following are 6 T cell receptor beta chains from one sample sequenced in a study of blood T cell repertoires in COVID-19. Here immunoSEQ multiplex PCR was the method, and the copy in TCRdb shows in-frame clones only, minus some. The table lists roughly 150,000 clones, about 79% of them singletons. The sample consisted of peripheral blood. The origin of the receptors is a woman aged 50 to 60 in a cohort sampled during active or convalescent COVID-19.

The rearrangement joins TRBV7-2 to TRBJ1-2; weak D call: TRBD1 (5 bases). CDR3 size: 15 residues. The ends were cut back, 5 bases at V and 9 bases at J, with 22 bases in the middle. Germline CDR1 SGHTA, CDR2 FQGNSA. CDR3 protein: CASSPGALRGMSYTF. The DNA of the CDR3 is TGTGCCAGCAGCCCCGGGGCACTACGGGGGATGAGCTACACCTTC.

This clone was recorded only once. V usage is TRBV6-2 or TRBV6-3 and J usage is TRBJ1-4, with TRBD1 identical over 8 bases. From germline, CDR1 is MNHEY and CDR2 SVGEGT. V trimming: 2 bases; J trimming: 8 bases; junction bases outside the gene matches: 10. The CDR3 spans 16 residues. CDR3 amino acids: CASSYSGQGHDEKLFF. The CDR3 region has the DNA TGTGCCAGCAGTTACAGTGGACAGGGCCACGACGAAAAACTGTTTTTT.

J is TRBJ2-6 and V is TRBV4-3; perhaps TRBD1 as D (6 bases). The CDR3 has 18 amino acids. Trimming removed 0 bases at V and 0 bases at J, with 12 bases between. Germline V lookup: CDR1 LGHNA, CDR2 YSLEER. In DNA form, the CDR3 reads TGCGCCAGCAGCCAAGATGTACCAGGGGTCTCTGGGGCCAACGTCCTGACTTTC. Encoded protein: CASSQDVPGVSGANVLTF.

The genes are TRBV30 and TRBJ1-1; 7 bases align to TRBD1. The CDR3 contains 13 residues. With 4 bases clipped from V and 5 bases from J, the junction kept 7 bases outside the gene matches. CDR1 and CDR2 (germline): GTSNPN, SVGIG (reference sequence). CDR3 protein: CAWTRGARTEAFF. DNA of the CDR3: TGTGCCTGGACCAGGGGGGCGCGGACTGAAGCTTTCTTT.

The rearrangement uses TRBV14 and TRBJ2-7; D perhaps matches TRBD1 (5 bases). Germline CDR1 SGHDN, CDR2 FVKESK. The CDR3 is made up of 13 amino acids. The V and J ends lost 3 bases and 6 bases respectively, with 12 bases between them. In nucleotides, the CDR3 is TGTGCCAGCAGCCATACCAGGGTAGGCGAGCAGTACTTC. Amino acid sequence: CASSHTRVGEQYF.

This clone came up a few times. The chain couples TRBV4-2 to TRBJ1-2; TRBD1 aligns across 8 bases. Per the germline V gene, CDR1 is LGHNA and CDR2 is YNFKEQ. CDR3 length: 15 residues. The V gene end was trimmed by 1 base and the J gene end by 11 bases; junction bases not matched to a gene: 12. CDR3 region: CASSQVGGTGSRYTF. In nucleotides, the CDR3 is TGTGCCAGCAGCCAAGTGGGTGGGACAGGCTCTCGGTACACCTTC.